These 32 T cell receptor beta chains originate from one sample sequenced in a study of blood T cell repertoires in COVID-19. Profiling relied on immunoSEQ multiplex PCR, and the TCRdb table lists in-frame clones only, not all of them. The table shows 300,000 to 400,000 clones, with around 90% occurring only once. The specimen was peripheral blood. These receptors all come from a man in his thirties or forties with COVID-19, enrolled during active disease.

The chain links TRBV12-3 or TRBV12-4 to TRBJ1-2, with D uncertain. The CDR3 is 13 amino acids. Trimming removed 8 bases from V and 4 bases from J, with 14 bases in between. The chain's CDR3 is CASSGRYRYGYTF. CDR3 DNA sequence: TGTGCCAGCTCGGGGAGGTACCGCTATGGCTACACCTTC.

The chain is built from TRBV7-3 and TRBJ1-4; 7 nucleotides line up with TRBD1. J gave up 5 bases and V 5 bases, and 8 bases lay outside the gene matches. CDR1 and CDR2 from the germline V gene are SGHTA and FQGTGA. The CDR3 consists of 15 residues. CDR3 region: CASSTRQDRNEKLFF. CDR3 nucleotides: TGTGCCAGCAGCACACGACAGGACAGGAATGAAAAACTGTTTTTT.

The table lists this clone with a few counts. The V call is TRBV6-5, the J call TRBJ2-7; 11 bases align to TRBD2. Unmatched junction bases numbered 4, after V lost 6 bases and J lost 0 bases. This CDR3 has 15 amino acids. In germline, CDR1 is MNHEY, CDR2 SVGAGI. DNA of the CDR3: TGTGCCAGCAGAACCGGACTAGCGGGCTCCTACGAGCAGTACTTC. It yields the protein CASRTGLAGSYEQYF.

The gene calls are TRBV9 and TRBJ1-2; the D gene is possibly TRBD1 (6 bases). CDR1 is SGDLS and CDR2 is YYNGEE in the germline V gene. The ends were cut back, 4 bases at V and 0 bases at J, with 22 bases in the middle. CDR3 length: 18 amino acids. The chain's CDR3 is CASSTSSRDIRSNYGYTF. The CDR3 nucleotides read TGTGCCAGCAGCACTAGTAGTCGGGACATACGTTCTAACTATGGCTACACCTTC.

V usage is TRBV24-1 and J usage is TRBJ2-1; 10 nucleotides align to TRBD2. The CDR3 length is 18 residues. Germline V gene lookup returns CDR1 KGHDR and CDR2 SFDVKD. V gave up 5 bases and J gave up 0 bases; unmatched junction bases: 9. DNA of the CDR3: TGTGCCACCAGTGGCGAACTAGCGGGGCTAAGCTCCTACAATGAGCAGTTCTTC. Protein: CATSGELAGLSSYNEQFF.

Comment on this clone: Other DNA sequences in this sample translate to the same CDR3. The chain joins TRBV7-2 to TRBJ1-1; 9 nucleotides agree with TRBD1. There are 13 residues in the CDR3. The junction had 2 bases not matched to a gene; V was cut back by 3 bases and J by 6 bases. The germline V gene has CDR1 SGHTA and CDR2 FQGNSA. CDR3 protein: CASSFRQGAEAFF. The CDR3 DNA reads TGTGCCAGCAGCTTCAGACAGGGGGCTGAAGCTTTCTTT.

The chain combines TRBV15 with TRBJ2-5; 7 nucleotides line up with TRBD1. Trimming took 0 bases from V and 4 from J; bases not matched to a gene: 8. The CDR3 is made up of 16 amino acids. Germline values: CDR1 LNHNV, CDR2 YYDKDF (reference sequence). CDR3 in amino acids: CATSRDPQGVGETQYF. Here the CDR3 DNA reads TGTGCCACCAGCAGAGATCCGCAGGGGGTAGGAGAGACCCAGTACTTC.

This clone was recorded a few times. J is TRBJ1-2 and V is TRBV9; 8 bases align to TRBD1. Germline V lookup: CDR1 SGDLS, CDR2 YYNGEE. This CDR3 is 15 amino acids long. V dropped 3 bases and J dropped 7; count of bases not matched to a gene: 11. CDR3 nucleotide sequence: TGTGCCAGCAGCGCGGCAGGGGGCGAATTAGGTGGCTACACCTTC. Protein: CASSAAGGELGGYTF. Filled out from reference TRBV9 and TRBJ1-2, the complete variable domain reads DSGVTQTPKHLITATGQRVTLRCSPRSGDLSVYWYQQSLDQGLQFLIQYYNGEERAKGNILERFSAQQFPDLHSELNLSSLELGDSALYFCASSAAGGELGGYTFGSGTRLTVV.

V usage is TRBV7-2 and J usage is TRBJ1-2; a weak D match, TRBD1 (6 bases). CDR1 and CDR2 from the germline V gene are SGHTA and FQGNSA. V dropped 3 bases and J dropped 7 bases, with 9 bases sitting between them. The CDR3 extends over 12 amino acids. The CDR3 reads CASSLEDSGYTF. In DNA form, the CDR3 reads TGTGCCAGCAGCTTGGAGGACAGTGGCTACACCTTC. Based on the CDR3 plus reference TRBV7-2 and TRBJ1-2, the full variable domain is GAGVSQSPSNKVTEKGKDVELRCDPISGHTALYWYRQSLGQGLEFLIYFQGNSAPDKSGLPSDRFSAERTGGSVSTLTIQRTQQEDSAVYLCASSLEDSGYTFGSGTRLTVV.

The chain links TRBV28 to TRBJ1-2; TRBD1 aligns across 8 bases. The germline V gene encodes CDR1 MDHEN and CDR2 SYDVKM. The V gene end was trimmed by 6 bases and the J gene end by 2 bases; junction bases not matched to a gene: 5. The CDR3 extends over 14 amino acids. CDR3 loop: CASSTGQGNYGYTF. The CDR3 DNA reads as TGTGCCAGCAGCACTGGACAGGGCAACTATGGCTACACCTTC.

V usage is TRBV13 and J usage is TRBJ2-1; the match to TRBD1 covers 9 bases. In germline, CDR1 is PRHDT, CDR2 FYEKMQ (reference sequence). CDR3 length: 16 residues. Trimming cost V 6 bases and J 5 bases; bases outside gene matches: 11. CDR3 region: CASRPTGTGIDNEQFF. CDR3 coding DNA: TGTGCCAGCAGGCCGACCGGGACAGGGATAGACAATGAGCAGTTCTTC.

V and J are TRBV7-2 and TRBJ2-1; 10 positions agree with TRBD2. The CDR3 length is 16 residues. The germline gives CDR1 SGHTA, CDR2 FQGNSA. V trimming: 0 bases; J trimming: 8 bases; junction bases outside the gene matches: 7. CDR3 DNA: TGTGCCAGCAGCTTAGCGCGAGCTAGCGGGAGTCATGAGCAGTTCTTC. It yields the protein CASSLARASGSHEQFF.

The rearrangement links TRBV7-6 to TRBJ1-5; 9 positions agree with TRBD1. Per germline, CDR1 SGHVS and CDR2 FNYEAQ. The CDR3 runs to 17 residues. V was clipped by 4 bases and J by 3 bases; unmatched bases: 10. CDR3 protein: CASSSTSGQGYNQPQHF. The CDR3 nucleotides are TGTGCCAGCAGCTCAACGTCGGGACAGGGATACAATCAGCCCCAGCATTTT.

The chain has TRBV28 and TRBJ2-5; TRBD2 matches 7 bases. The germline V gene has CDR1 MDHEN and CDR2 SYDVKM. The V and J ends lost 4 bases and 5 bases, in that order; junction bases with no gene match: 16. This CDR3 is built from 17 residues. CDR3 sequence (DNA): TGTGCCAGCAGTTCCACTTGGGGGGGGAAGGGTTCGGAGACCCAGTACTTC. Its protein is CASSSTWGGKGSETQYF.

The CDR3 sequence is CASSRWTGTGELFF. The CDR3, as DNA: TGCGCCAGCAGCCGATGGACAGGAACCGGGGAGCTGTTTTTT. The gene calls are TRBV4-3 and TRBJ2-2; TRBD1 aligns across 7 bases. Germline V gene sequence: CDR1 LGHNA, CDR2 YSLEER. Unmatched junction bases numbered 4, after V lost 4 bases and J lost 5 bases. The CDR3 extends over 14 amino acids.

J is TRBJ2-3 and V is TRBV2, with unresolved D. Trimming removed 2 bases at V and 0 bases at J, with 3 bases between. The CDR3 runs to 13 residues. Germline CDR1 and CDR2: SNHLY and FYNNEI. The CDR3 reads CASSESSTDTQYF. For the CDR3, the DNA is TGTGCCAGCAGTGAAAGCAGCACAGATACGCAGTATTTT. The variable domain in full, completed from reference TRBV2 and TRBJ2-3, reads EPEVTQTPSHQVTQMGQEVILRCVPISNHLYFYWYRQILGQKVEFLVSFYNNEISEKSEIFDDQFSVERPDGSNFTLKIRSTKLEDSAMYFCASSESSTDTQYFGPGTRLTVL.

The rearrangement links TRBV3-1 (or the pseudogene TRBV3-2) to TRBJ1-1; D unresolved. The germline V gene encodes CDR1 LGHDT and CDR2 YNNKEL (reference sequence). This CDR3 has 12 amino acids. Trimming pared 1 base from V and 7 bases from J, leaving 7 bases between. The CDR3 coding sequence is TGTGCCAGCAGCCAAGTGTACGGTGAAGCTTTCTTT. This gives the protein CASSQVYGEAFF.

The chain links TRBV4-2 to TRBJ2-3; 10 bases are shared with TRBD2. Germline-derived CDR1 and CDR2 are LGHNA and YNFKEQ. The CDR3 totals 17 residues. Trimming took 0 bases from V and 3 from J; bases not matched to a gene: 6. The CDR3 sequence is CASSQDWLAGETDTQYF. DNA of the CDR3: TGTGCCAGCAGCCAAGATTGGCTAGCGGGAGAGACAGATACGCAGTATTTT.

The rearrangement joins TRBV7-9 to TRBJ2-7; TRBD2 aligns across 9 bases. V was pared by 1 base and J by 3 bases, with 10 bases of the junction left unmatched. CDR1 is SEHNR, CDR2 FQNEAQ, per germline (reference sequence). There are 17 residues in the CDR3. The CDR3 reads CASSLDMAGTSLYEQYF. The DNA for the CDR3 is TGTGCCAGCAGCTTAGATATGGCGGGGACTAGCCTCTACGAGCAGTACTTC.

The chain employs TRBV5-1 and TRBJ2-7; D is ambiguous. The CDR3 runs 13 residues. Trimming pared 2 bases from V and 1 base from J, leaving 7 bases between. Looked up from germline, CDR1 is SGHRS and CDR2 is YFSETQ. CDR3 sequence reads: CASSLTLSYEQYF. The CDR3 DNA is TGCGCCAGCAGCTTAACATTATCCTACGAGCAGTACTTC. Full variable domain (outside the CDR3, taken from reference TRBV5-1 and TRBJ2-7): KAGVTQTPRYLIKTRGQQVTLSCSPISGHRSVSWYQQTPGQGLQFLFEYFSETQRNKGNFPGRFSGRQFSNSRSEMNVSTLELGDSALYLCASSLTLSYEQYFGPGTRLTVT.

V usage is TRBV5-6 and J usage is TRBJ1-2; 10 positions agree with TRBD1. The CDR3 is 11 residues long. J was trimmed by 13 bases and V by 3 bases; bases with no gene match: 3. Per the germline V gene, CDR1 is SGHDT and CDR2 is YYEEEE. The CDR3 DNA is TGTGCCAGCAGCTCGGGACAGGGGTGCACCTTC. It yields the protein CASSSGQGCTF. Full variable domain (remainder filled in from reference TRBV5-6 and TRBJ1-2): DAGVTQSPTHLIKTRGQQVTLRCSPKSGHDTVSWYQQALGQGPQFIFQYYEEEERQRGNFPDRFSGHQFPNYSSELNVNALLLGDSALYLCASSSGQGCTFGSGTRLTVV.

This rearrangement joins TRBV7-2 to TRBJ2-1; D perhaps matches TRBD2 (7 bases). The CDR3 sequence is 14 residues long. Germline loops: CDR1 SGHTA, CDR2 FQGNSA. Between the trimmed V and J ends, which lost 7 bases and 9 bases, there was a span of 19 bases. CDR3 sequence reads: CASTPGGQFGEQFF. For the CDR3, the DNA is TGTGCCAGCACCCCCGGGGGGCAGTTCGGTGAGCAGTTCTTC.

There are many counts of this clone. V gene TRBV5-1 combines with J gene TRBJ1-6, with 7 bases lining up with TRBD1. Per germline, CDR1 SGHRS and CDR2 YFSETQ. This CDR3 is built from 13 residues. The V and J ends lost 6 bases and 7 bases, in that order; junction bases with no gene match: 4. The CDR3 protein is CASTRDSNSPLHF. The DNA of the CDR3 is TGCGCCAGCACCCGGGACAGCAATTCACCCCTCCACTTT. Combining the CDR3 with reference TRBV5-1 and TRBJ1-6 gives the whole variable domain KAGVTQTPRYLIKTRGQQVTLSCSPISGHRSVSWYQQTPGQGLQFLFEYFSETQRNKGNFPGRFSGRQFSNSRSEMNVSTLELGDSALYLCASTRDSNSPLHFGNGTRLTVT.

The J gene is TRBJ2-5, the V gene TRBV19, with D possibly matching TRBD2 (6 bases). V lost 3 bases and J lost 2, with 13 bases in between. The CDR3 totals 15 residues. CDR1 and CDR2 from the germline V gene are LNHDA and SQIVND (reference sequence). The CDR3 reads CASSIGGMGQETQYF. The CDR3 DNA follows: TGTGCCAGTAGTATCGGCGGGATGGGACAAGAGACCCAGTACTTC.

V gene TRBV19 combines with J gene TRBJ2-5, with D unclear. This CDR3 region has 13 residues. Germline assignment: CDR1 LNHDA and CDR2 SQIVND (reference sequence). V was clipped by 8 bases and J by 0 bases, with 10 bases between them. CDR3 residues: CASATGYQETQYF. In nucleotides, the CDR3 is TGTGCCAGTGCGACTGGCTACCAAGAGACCCAGTACTTC.

The rearrangement joins TRBV27 to TRBJ1-1; TRBD1 matches 8 bases. This CDR3 comprises 13 residues. Germline trimming cut 6 bases from V and 3 bases from J; bases unmatched to any gene: 3. Germline CDR1 is MNHEY and CDR2 is SMNVEV (reference sequence). The CDR3 region has the DNA TGTGCCAGCAGGATACAGGGGGACACTGAAGCTTTCTTT. Translated: CASRIQGDTEAFF.

J is TRBJ1-2 and V is TRBV19, with D tentatively TRBD1 (5 bases). Germline values: CDR1 LNHDA, CDR2 SQIVND (reference sequence). The V gene lost 7 bases and the J gene lost 6 bases, with 27 bases spanning the gap. The CDR3 is 17 residues long. CDR3 DNA sequence: TGTGCCAGTATGGGGGTAGACGGTGCAGGCGGCGGGAATGGCTACACCTTC. It specifies CASMGVDGAGGGNGYTF.

The chain couples TRBV9 to TRBJ1-2; D remains ambiguous. V lost 0 bases and J 4 bases, leaving 13 bases between the germline ends. Looked up from germline, CDR1 is SGDLS and CDR2 is YYNGEE. The CDR3 is made up of 15 amino acids. The CDR3 loop reads CASSVEANSPYGYTF. CDR3 nucleotides: TGTGCCAGCAGCGTAGAAGCAAATTCCCCCTATGGCTACACCTTC.

The V and J genes are TRBV28 and TRBJ2-2; 7 positions agree with TRBD1. Germline values: CDR1 MDHEN, CDR2 SYDVKM. The CDR3 runs to 17 residues. V dropped 5 bases and J dropped 7; count of bases not matched to a gene: 16. The CDR3: CASSTPDRSRSFGELFF. DNA for the CDR3: TGTGCCAGCAGTACCCCGGACAGGTCACGGTCTTTCGGGGAGCTGTTTTTT.

This clone was found once. The genes are TRBV18 and TRBJ2-2; 7 positions agree with TRBD1. With V trimmed by 2 bases and J by 4 bases, 16 bases remained unmatched. This CDR3 is built from 19 residues. Germline CDR1 KGHSH, CDR2 LQKENI. The chain's CDR3 is CASSPKTGVEGVPTGELFF. The CDR3 DNA is TGTGCCAGCTCACCAAAAACAGGGGTTGAGGGGGTACCCACCGGGGAGCTGTTTTTT.

This clone was seen just once. This chain links TRBV12-5 with TRBJ1-6; no firm D call. The V end lost 5 bases, the J end lost 5 bases, and 7 bases lay between the germline ends. The CDR3 sequence is 13 residues long. Per germline, CDR1 LGHNT and CDR2 FRNRAP. The CDR3 nucleotides read TGTGCTAGTGGTACAAACGATAATTCACCCCTCCACTTT. Translation: CASGTNDNSPLHF.

This chain joins TRBV7-2 and TRBJ2-7; 8 bases map to TRBD2. Germline-derived CDR1 and CDR2 are SGHTA and FQGNSA. V lost 2 bases and J lost 7; bases outside the gene matches: 10. CDR3 length equals 15 residues. In nucleotides, the CDR3 is TGTGCCAGCAGCTTAAGGACGGGAGGGCCGGGGGAGCAGTACTTC. Translated, it gives CASSLRTGGPGEQYF.